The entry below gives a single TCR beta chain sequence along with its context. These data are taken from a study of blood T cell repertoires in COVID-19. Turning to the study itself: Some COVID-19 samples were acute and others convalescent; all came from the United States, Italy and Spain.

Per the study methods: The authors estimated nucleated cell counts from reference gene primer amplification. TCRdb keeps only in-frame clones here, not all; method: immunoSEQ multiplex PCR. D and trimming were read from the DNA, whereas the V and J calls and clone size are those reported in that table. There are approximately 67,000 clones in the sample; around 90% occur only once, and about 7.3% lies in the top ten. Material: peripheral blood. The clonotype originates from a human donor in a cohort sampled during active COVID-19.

This CDR3 reads CASSPAGVPVYEQYF. DNA of the CDR3: TGTGCCAGCTCACCCGCAGGGGTCCCCGTCTACGAGCAGTACTTC. The chain recombines TRBV18 with TRBJ2-7, with D possibly being TRBD1 (6 bases). Germline V gene lookup returns CDR1 KGHSH and CDR2 LQKENI. V was cut by 3 bases and J by 3 bases, with 15 bases left in between. The length of the CDR3 is 15 residues.